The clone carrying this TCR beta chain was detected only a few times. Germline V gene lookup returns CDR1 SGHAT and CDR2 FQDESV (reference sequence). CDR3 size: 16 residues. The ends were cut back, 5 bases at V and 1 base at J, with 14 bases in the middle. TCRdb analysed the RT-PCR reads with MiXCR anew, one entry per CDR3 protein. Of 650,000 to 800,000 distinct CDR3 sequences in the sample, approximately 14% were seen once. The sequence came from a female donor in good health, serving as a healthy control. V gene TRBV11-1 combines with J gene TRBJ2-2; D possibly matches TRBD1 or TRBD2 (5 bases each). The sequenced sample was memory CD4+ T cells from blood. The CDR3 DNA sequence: TGTGCCAGCAGCCCGGGATCAGGGCAGAACACCGGGGAGCTGTTTTTT. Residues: CASSPGSGQNTGELFF.